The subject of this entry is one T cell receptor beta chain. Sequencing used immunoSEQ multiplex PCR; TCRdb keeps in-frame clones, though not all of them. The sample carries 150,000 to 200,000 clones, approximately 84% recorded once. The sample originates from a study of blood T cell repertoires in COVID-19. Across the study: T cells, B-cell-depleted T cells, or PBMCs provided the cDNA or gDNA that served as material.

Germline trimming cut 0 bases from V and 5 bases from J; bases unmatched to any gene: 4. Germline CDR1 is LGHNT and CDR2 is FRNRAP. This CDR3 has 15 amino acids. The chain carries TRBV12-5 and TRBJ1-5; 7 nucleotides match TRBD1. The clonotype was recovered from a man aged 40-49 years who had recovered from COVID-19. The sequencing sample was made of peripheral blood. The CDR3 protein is CASGLVRGGDQPQHF. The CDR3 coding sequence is TGTGCTAGTGGTTTGGTACGAGGGGGCGATCAGCCCCAGCATTTT.